A single sample gave rise to the 5 T cell receptor beta chains below, sequenced in a study of T-cell memory formation after mild COVID-19. From the 5' RACE reads, TCRdb called clonotypes with MiXCR, one entry per CDR3 protein. The sample contains about 430,000 distinct CDR3 sequences, 20% to 25% of which appear only once. Material for sequencing was PBMCs or a T cell subset sorted from them (not recorded which). The receptors stem from an adult woman who had mild COVID-19 (a few samples of this study predate the infection). Cell type and time point are not known.

The chain links TRBV7-2 to TRBJ2-2; 11 bases are shared with TRBD2. Germline V gene lookup returns CDR1 SGHTA and CDR2 FQGNSA. V trimming: 1 base; J trimming: 6 bases; junction bases outside the gene matches: 7. The CDR3 has 17 residues. This chain's CDR3 is CASSLDFSGGAAGELFF. The DNA for the CDR3 is TGTGCCAGCAGCTTAGACTTTAGCGGGGGGGCAGCCGGGGAGCTGTTTTTT. The full variable domain, with the rest looked up from reference TRBV7-2 and TRBJ2-2, is GAGVSQSPSNKVTEKGKDVELRCDPISGHTALYWYRQSLGQGLEFLIYFQGNSAPDKSGLPSDRFSAERTGGSVSTLTIQRTQQEDSAVYLCASSLDFSGGAAGELFFGEGSRLTVL.

This clonotype appeared once. This CDR3 is CASSELWQGNSPLHF. CDR3 DNA: TGTGCCAGCAGTGAACTGTGGCAGGGTAATTCACCCCTCCACTTT. This chain joins TRBV25-1 and TRBJ1-6; a weak D match, TRBD1 (5 bases). Germline values: CDR1 MGHDK, CDR2 SYGVNS. This CDR3 spans 15 amino acids. V dropped 2 bases and J dropped 6 bases, with 11 bases sitting between them.

V is TRBV4-1 and J is TRBJ2-5; D possibly uses TRBD1 or TRBD2 (6 bases each). CDR1 and CDR2 (germline): MGHRA, YSYEKL. The CDR3 contains 15 residues. V was shortened by 1 base and J by 5 bases, with 14 bases between the two germline ends. The CDR3 sequence is CASSQVGTGAETQYF. The CDR3 bases are TGCGCCAGCAGCCAAGTGGGAACGGGGGCTGAGACCCAGTACTTC.

This clonotype was seen more than once but under ten times. V and J are TRBV7-8 and TRBJ2-3, with TRBD2 matching 7 bases. The J segment lost 10 bases and the V segment lost 0 bases, leaving 4 bases of the junction unmatched. CDR1 and CDR2 (germline): SGHVS, FQNEAQ. The CDR3 runs to 13 residues. The CDR3 DNA reads TGTGCCAGCAGCTTAGCGGGAGGGTATGCGCAGTATTTT. It specifies CASSLAGGYAQYF.

This clonotype occurred a few times. The chain uses TRBV6-2 or TRBV6-3 and TRBJ2-1, with 14 positions matching TRBD2. This CDR3 has 16 residues. CDR1 and CDR2 from the germline V gene are MNHEY and SVGEGT. After removal of 6 bases from V and 9 bases from J, the junction contained 10 bases not matched to a gene. CDR3 sequence: CASSWGLAGVRGEQFF. CDR3 nucleotide sequence: TGTGCCAGCAGCTGGGGACTAGCGGGGGTCCGAGGTGAGCAGTTCTTC.